This TCR beta chain was identified during a study of PD-1 blockade in classical Hodgkin lymphoma. Study conclusions and caveats: At baseline, newly diagnosed patients reportedly showed less TCR diversity than healthy donors. Patients who initiated nivolumab within 1 year of ASCT were excluded. Patients with a complete response exhibited baseline diversity comparable to newly diagnosed patients. A significant rise in TCR diversity was seen by C4D1 for CD4+ cells but not for CD8+ cells.

Time point given: cycle 4 day 1 (C4D1), after 5 to 7 weeks of nivolumab. Every patient experienced relapse after autologous stem cell transplantation, and brentuximab vedotin exposure varied. PBMCs were thawed, and CD8+ T cells were then isolated from them by magnetic negative selection. This clone has only a few counts. The antigen remains unidentified. Libraries were prepared by immunoSEQ multiplex PCR; TCRdb keeps only in-frame clonotypes and omits some of them. Of some 7,800 clones in the sample, 77% were seen once. This specimen consisted of CD8+ T cells from blood, obtained before the fourth cycle of nivolumab. The sequence was obtained from a human donor with classical Hodgkin lymphoma.

CDR3 DNA: TGTGCCAGCAGCTTGACAGGGTACGAGCAGTACTTC. Amino acids: CASSLTGYEQYF. The chain uses TRBV5-6 and TRBJ2-7; D perhaps matches TRBD1 (6 bases). CDR3 length: 12 residues. Trimming took off 1 base at V and 4 bases at J, with 6 bases between the two ends. Germline lookup yields CDR1 SGHDT and CDR2 YYEEEE.